The clone carrying this T cell receptor (beta chain) occurred once. No antigen is known for it. Sequencing used immunoSEQ multiplex PCR; TCRdb keeps in-frame clones, though not all of them. Of about 26,000 clones in the sample, around 78% were seen once. Sequencing followed a ViraFEST assay step that expanded antigen-specific CD4+ T cells with viral peptide pools. CD4+ T cells were isolated after less than 12 days of culture. The individual was infected with SARS-CoV-2 between March and December 2020, as confirmed by PCR. The data derive from a study of vaccination effects on CD4 cells after COVID-19. Study context: At 16 days and one week before vaccination, a couple of convalescent patients gave samples. The study, taken as a whole, reports: Clones from infection and from vaccination both contracted markedly late after vaccination.

The V and J ends lost 2 bases and 7 bases, in that order; junction bases with no gene match: 7. The CDR3 spans 14 residues. Per germline, CDR1 MDHEN and CDR2 SYDVKM. The sequence was obtained from a human donor who had a prior SARS-CoV-2 infection. The source was CD4+ T cells from PBMCs cultured with HCoV-NL63 spike peptides, collected before COVID-19 vaccination. The chain recombines TRBV28 with TRBJ2-7; 8 bases map to TRBD2. As DNA, the CDR3 is TGTGCCAGCAGTTTACCAGCGGGAGCGTGGGAGCAGTACTTC. Protein product: CASSLPAGAWEQYF.